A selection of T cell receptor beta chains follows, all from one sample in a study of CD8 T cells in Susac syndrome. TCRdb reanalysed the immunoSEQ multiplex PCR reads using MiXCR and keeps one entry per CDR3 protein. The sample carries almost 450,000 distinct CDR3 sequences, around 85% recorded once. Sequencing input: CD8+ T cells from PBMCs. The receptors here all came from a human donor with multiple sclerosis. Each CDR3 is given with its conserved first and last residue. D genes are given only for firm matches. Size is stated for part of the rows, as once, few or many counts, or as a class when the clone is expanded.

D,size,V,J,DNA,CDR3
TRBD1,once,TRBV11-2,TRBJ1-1,TGTGCCAGCAGCTTAGATAAGGCGGGACAGGGCTATGAAGCTTTCTTT,CASSLDKAGQGYEAFF
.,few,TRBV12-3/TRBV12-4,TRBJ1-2,TGTGCCAGCAGACCGGAGACAGAAGTTTATGGCTACACCTTC,CASRPETEVYGYTF
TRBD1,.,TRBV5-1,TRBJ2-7,TGCGCCAGCAGCTTAGGGGACAGCAACTACGAGCAGTACTTC,CASSLGDSNYEQYF
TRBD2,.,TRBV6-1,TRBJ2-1,TGTGCCAGCAGTGTAACCAGTCCACCGGGAGGGCCTAACAATGAGCAGTTCTTC,CASSVTSPPGGPNNEQFF
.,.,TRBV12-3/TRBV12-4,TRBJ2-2,TGTGCCAGCAGCCAGAGAGGGAACACCGGGGAGCTGTTTTTT,CASSQRGNTGELFF
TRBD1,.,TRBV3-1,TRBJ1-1,TGTGCCAGCAGCCGTCCCCCGAACAGGGGGTATGACACTGAAGCTTTCTTT,CASSRPPNRGYDTEAFF
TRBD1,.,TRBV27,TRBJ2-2,TGTGCCAGCACCCTTAGCGGACAGGGGGCTACTGACACCGGGGAGCTGTTTTTT,CASTLSGQGATDTGELFF
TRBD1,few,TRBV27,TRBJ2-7,TGTGCCAGCAGTTTGACAGGGGTCCACGAGCAGTACTTC,CASSLTGVHEQYF
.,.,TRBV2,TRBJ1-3,TGTGCCAGCTACACAAACACCATATATTTT,CASYTNTIYF
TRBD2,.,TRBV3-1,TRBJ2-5,TGTGCCAGCAGCCAAGAGGGGACTAGTGCCCAAGAGACCCAGTACTTC,CASSQEGTSAQETQYF
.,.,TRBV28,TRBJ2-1,TGTGCCAGCAGTTTGGTAAAGGGAGCTGGTGAGCAGTTCTTC,CASSLVKGAGEQFF
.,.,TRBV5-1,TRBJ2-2,TGCGCCAGCAGCTTTCAAGACACCGGGGAGCTGTTTTTT,CASSFQDTGELFF
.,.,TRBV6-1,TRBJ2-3,TGTGCCAGCAGTATTTTAGCGGAAAGCACAGATACGCAGTATTTT,CASSILAESTDTQYF
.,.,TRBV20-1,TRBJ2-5,TGCAGTGTACACGTGTACGGGACCCAGTACTTC,CSVHVYGTQYF
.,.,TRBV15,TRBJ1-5,TGTGCCACCGCAGAACTCAATCAGCCCCAGCATTTT,CATAELNQPQHF
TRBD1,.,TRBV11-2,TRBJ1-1,TGTGCCAGCAGCTTAGGTGGGACAGGGGCCCCCTTGAACACTGAAGCTTTCTTT,CASSLGGTGAPLNTEAFF
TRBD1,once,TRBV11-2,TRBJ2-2,TGTGCCAGCAGCTTCGGGACAGGGGGCTACCCCGGGGAGCTGTTTTTT,CASSFGTGGYPGELFF
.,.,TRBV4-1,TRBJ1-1,TGCGCCAGCAGCCCTGGGGACAACACTGAAGCTTTCTTT,CASSPGDNTEAFF
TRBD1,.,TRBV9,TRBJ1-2,TGTGCCAGCAGCCCCTGGGAGGGGGCTTGGGGCTACACCTTC,CASSPWEGAWGYTF
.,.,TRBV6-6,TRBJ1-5,TGTGCCAGCAGTCCAGAGCAGACGAGTCAGCCCCAGCATTTT,CASSPEQTSQPQHF
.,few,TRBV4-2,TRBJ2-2,TGTGCCAGCAGCCAGGACAACACGGGGGAGCTGTTTTTT,CASSQDNTGELFF
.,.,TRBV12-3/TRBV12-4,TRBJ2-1,TGTGCCAGCAGTTGGGACGGCAATGAGCAGTTCTTC,CASSWDGNEQFF
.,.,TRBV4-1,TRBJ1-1,TGCGCCAGCAGCCAAGAGGGTCCAGGGAGCACTGAAGCTTTCTTT,CASSQEGPGSTEAFF
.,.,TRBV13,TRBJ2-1,TGTGCCAGCAGCCGCCCAGACTCCTACAATGAGCAGTTCTTC,CASSRPDSYNEQFF
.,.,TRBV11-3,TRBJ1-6,TGTGCCAGCAGCTTTCGTCCAAATTCACCCCTCCACTTT,CASSFRPNSPLHF
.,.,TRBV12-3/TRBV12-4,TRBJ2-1,TGTGCCAGCAGTTTAGCGTTTCGGGCAGGCAATGAGCAGTTCTTC,CASSLAFRAGNEQFF
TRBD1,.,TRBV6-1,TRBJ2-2,TGTGCCAGCAGTGGAGGGACAGACGGGGAGCTGTTTTTT,CASSGGTDGELFF
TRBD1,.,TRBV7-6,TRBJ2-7,TGTGCCAGCAGCTTAGGGACAGGGATATGCTACGAGCAGTACTTC,CASSLGTGICYEQYF
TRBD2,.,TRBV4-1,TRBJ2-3,TGCGCCAGCAGCCAAGAGTCGACTAGCGGGAGCGCAGATACGCAGTATTTT,CASSQESTSGSADTQYF
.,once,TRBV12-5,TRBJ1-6,TGTGCTAGTGCCGAGGGGGTCTCCTATAATTCACCCCTCCACTTT,CASAEGVSYNSPLHF
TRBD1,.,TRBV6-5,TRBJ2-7,TGTGCCAGCAGTTACCCCGGACAGGGTAACGAGCAGTACTTC,CASSYPGQGNEQYF
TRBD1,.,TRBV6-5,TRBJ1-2,TGTGCCAGCAGTTACGGGACAGAGGATGGCTACACCTTC,CASSYGTEDGYTF
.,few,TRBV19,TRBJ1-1,TGTGCCAGTACGGTTGGGAACACTGAAGCTTTCTTT,CASTVGNTEAFF
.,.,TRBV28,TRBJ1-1,TGTGCCAGCAGGTTCTACAGGGAGAACACTGAAGCTTTCTTT,CASRFYRENTEAFF
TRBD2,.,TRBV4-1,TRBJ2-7,TGCGCCAGCAGCCAACAAGTTCCAAGCGGGACCATCTACGAGCAGTACTTC,CASSQQVPSGTIYEQYF
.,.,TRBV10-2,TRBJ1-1,TGCGCCACCCTTTATTCCATGAACACTGAAGCTTTCTTT,CATLYSMNTEAFF
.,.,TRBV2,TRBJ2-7,TGTGCCAGCATCCCATGGGTCACCTCCTACGAGCAGTACTTC,CASIPWVTSYEQYF
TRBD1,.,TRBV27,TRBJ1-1,TGTGCCAGCAGTTTACTTACAGGGGCCACTGAAGCTTTCTTT,CASSLLTGATEAFF
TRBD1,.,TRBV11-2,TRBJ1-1,TGTGCCAGCAGCTTGTGGGACAGGGGAGAGAAGGACACTGAAGCTTTCTTT,CASSLWDRGEKDTEAFF
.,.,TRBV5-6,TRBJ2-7,TGTGCCAGCAGCTCCGACAGTGGGAGCTACGAGCAGTACTTC,CASSSDSGSYEQYF
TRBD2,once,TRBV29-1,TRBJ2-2,TGCAGCGTCCTCGGGGACATGACTAGCGGGAGTGTTCCCGCGAACACCGGGGAGCTGTTTTTT,CSVLGDMTSGSVPANTGELFF
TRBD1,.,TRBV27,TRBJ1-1,TGTGCCAGCAGTGCCAGGGGGCTGGGCACTGAAGCTTTCTTT,CASSARGLGTEAFF